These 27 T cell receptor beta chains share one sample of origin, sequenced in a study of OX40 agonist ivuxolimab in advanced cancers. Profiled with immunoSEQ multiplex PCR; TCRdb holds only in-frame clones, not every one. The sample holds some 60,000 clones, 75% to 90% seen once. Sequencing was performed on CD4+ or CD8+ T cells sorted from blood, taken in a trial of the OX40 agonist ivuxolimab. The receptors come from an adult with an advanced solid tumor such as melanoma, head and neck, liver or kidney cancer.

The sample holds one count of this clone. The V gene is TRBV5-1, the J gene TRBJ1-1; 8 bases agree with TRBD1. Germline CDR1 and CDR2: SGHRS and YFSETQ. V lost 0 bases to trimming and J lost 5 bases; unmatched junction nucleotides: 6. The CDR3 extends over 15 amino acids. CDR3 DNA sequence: TGCGCCAGCAGCTTGGTAGGACAGGGCGTTACTGAAGCTTTCTTT. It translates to CASSLVGQGVTEAFF.

The CDR3: CASSLSDNNGNTIYF. CDR3 sequence (DNA): TGTGCCAGCAGCTTAAGCGACAATAACGGAAACACCATATATTTT. V gene TRBV13 combines with J gene TRBJ1-3; D gene uncertain. CDR1 is PRHDT and CDR2 is FYEKMQ in the germline V gene (reference sequence). The CDR3 has 15 residues. The germline V and J ends were trimmed by 2 bases and 4 bases, with 12 bases remaining between them. The full variable domain, its missing parts supplied by reference TRBV13 and TRBJ1-3, is AAGVIQSPRHLIKEKRETATLKCYPIPRHDTVYWYQQGPGQDPQFLISFYEKMQSDKGSIPDRFSAQQFSDYHSELNMSSLELGDSALYFCASSLSDNNGNTIYFGEGSWLTVV.

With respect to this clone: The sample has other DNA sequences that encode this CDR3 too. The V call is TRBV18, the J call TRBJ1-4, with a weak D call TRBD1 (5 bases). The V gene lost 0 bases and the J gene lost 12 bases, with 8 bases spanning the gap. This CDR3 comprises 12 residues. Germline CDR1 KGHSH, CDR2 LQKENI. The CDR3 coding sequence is TGTGCCAGCTCACCACCGAGCAGGGAACTGTTTTTT. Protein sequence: CASSPPSRELFF.

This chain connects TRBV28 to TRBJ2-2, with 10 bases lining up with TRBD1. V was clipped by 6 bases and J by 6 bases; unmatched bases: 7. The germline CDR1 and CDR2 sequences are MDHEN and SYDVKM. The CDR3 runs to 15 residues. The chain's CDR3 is CASRGGQGIPGELFF. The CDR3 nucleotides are TGTGCCAGCAGGGGGGGACAGGGGATTCCCGGGGAGCTGTTTTTT.

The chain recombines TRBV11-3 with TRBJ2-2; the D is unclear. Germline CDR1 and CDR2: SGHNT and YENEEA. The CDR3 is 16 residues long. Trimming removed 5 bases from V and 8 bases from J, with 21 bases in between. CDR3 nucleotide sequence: TGTGCCAGCAGCAACCGTGGGTTCAGGTTGGAGGGGGAGCTGTTTTTT. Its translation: CASSNRGFRLEGELFF. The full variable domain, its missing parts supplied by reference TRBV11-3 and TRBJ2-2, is EAGVVQSPRYKIIEKKQPVAFWCNPISGHNTLYWYLQNLGQGPELLIRYENEEAVDDSQLPKDRFSAERLKGVDSTLKIQPAELGDSAVYLCASSNRGFRLEGELFFGEGSRLTVL.

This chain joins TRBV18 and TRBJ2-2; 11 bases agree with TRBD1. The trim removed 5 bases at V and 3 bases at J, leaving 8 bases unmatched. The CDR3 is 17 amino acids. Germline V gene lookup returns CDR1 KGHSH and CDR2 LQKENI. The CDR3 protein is CASSANRDRGYTGELFF. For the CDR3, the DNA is TGTGCCAGCTCAGCAAACCGGGACAGGGGGTACACCGGGGAGCTGTTTTTT.

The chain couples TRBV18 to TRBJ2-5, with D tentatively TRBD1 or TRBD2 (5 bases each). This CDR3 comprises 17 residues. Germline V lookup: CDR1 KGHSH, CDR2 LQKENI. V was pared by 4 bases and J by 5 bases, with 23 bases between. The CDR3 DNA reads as TGTGCCAGCTCACGCCCCGGGACGGCAAACACTCCGGAGACCCAGTACTTC. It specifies CASSRPGTANTPETQYF.

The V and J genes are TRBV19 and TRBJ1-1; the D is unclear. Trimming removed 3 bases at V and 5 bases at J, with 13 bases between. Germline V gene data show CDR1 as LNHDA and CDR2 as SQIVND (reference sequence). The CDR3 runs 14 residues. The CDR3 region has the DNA TGTGCCAGTAGTATGGCGGGATTGGGGACTGAAGCTTTCTTT. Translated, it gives CASSMAGLGTEAFF.

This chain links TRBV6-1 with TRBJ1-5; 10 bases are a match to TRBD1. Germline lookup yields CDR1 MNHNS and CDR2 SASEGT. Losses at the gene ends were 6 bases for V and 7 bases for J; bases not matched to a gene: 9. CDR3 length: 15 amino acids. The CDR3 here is CASRNVGTGEQPQHF. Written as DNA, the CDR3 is TGTGCCAGCAGAAACGTAGGGACAGGGGAACAGCCCCAGCATTTT.

Written as DNA, the CDR3 is TGTGCCTGGAGTCACGGTTTGCGAGGGAATGAGCAGTTCTTC. Translation: CAWSHGLRGNEQFF. The chain is built from TRBV30 and TRBJ2-1, with D tentatively TRBD2 (5 bases). Per the germline V gene, CDR1 is GTSNPN and CDR2 is SVGIG (reference sequence). The V gene lost 2 bases and the J gene lost 7 bases, with 15 bases spanning the gap. The CDR3 runs to 14 residues.

CDR3 nucleotides: TGTGCCAGCAGTCCCCGCGACAGGGGTCGGGAGGTAACCGCTGAAGCTTTCTTT. Translation gives CASSPRDRGREVTAEAFF. The chain combines TRBV28 with TRBJ1-1, with 8 bases lining up with TRBD1. J was trimmed by 6 bases and V by 5 bases; bases with no gene match: 20. CDR3 size: 18 residues. Looked up from germline, CDR1 is MDHEN and CDR2 is SYDVKM.

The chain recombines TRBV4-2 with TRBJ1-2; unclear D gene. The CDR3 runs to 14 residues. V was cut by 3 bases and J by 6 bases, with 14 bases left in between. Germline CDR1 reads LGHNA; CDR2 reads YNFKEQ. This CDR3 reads CASSQLLRGDGYTF. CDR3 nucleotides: TGTGCCAGCAGCCAGTTACTCCGCGGGGATGGCTACACCTTC.

CDR3 region: CASSLTSTSGMRRGEQFF. Here the CDR3 DNA reads TGTGCCAGCAGCTTAACCTCGACTAGCGGGATGAGGAGGGGTGAGCAGTTCTTC. V usage is TRBV7-3 and J usage is TRBJ2-1; 11 bases match TRBD2. Germline loops: CDR1 SGHTA, CDR2 FQGTGA. The CDR3 runs 18 residues. V lost 0 bases and J lost 9; bases outside the gene matches: 13.

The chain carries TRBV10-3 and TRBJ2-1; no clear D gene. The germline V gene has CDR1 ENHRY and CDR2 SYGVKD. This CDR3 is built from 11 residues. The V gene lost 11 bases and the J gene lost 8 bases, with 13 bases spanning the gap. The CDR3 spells CASKETHEQFF. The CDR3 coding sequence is TGTGCCTCCAAGGAGACGCATGAGCAGTTCTTC.

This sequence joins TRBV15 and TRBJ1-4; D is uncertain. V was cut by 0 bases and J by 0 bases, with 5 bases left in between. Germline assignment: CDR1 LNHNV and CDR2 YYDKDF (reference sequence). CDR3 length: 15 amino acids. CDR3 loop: CATSRDSSTNEKLFF. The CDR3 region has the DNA TGTGCCACCAGCAGAGACAGCTCAACTAATGAAAAACTGTTTTTT.

CDR3 amino acids: CASKQTGGNEQYF. In DNA form, the CDR3 reads TGTGCCAGTAAGCAGACAGGGGGCAACGAGCAGTACTTC. The chain uses TRBV19 and TRBJ2-7; 10 positions match TRBD1. V lost 7 bases and J lost 5; bases outside the gene matches: 5. Germline loops: CDR1 LNHDA, CDR2 SQIVND (reference sequence). This CDR3 has 13 amino acids. Together with reference TRBV19 and TRBJ2-7, the CDR3 gives the full variable domain: DGGITQSPKYLFRKEGQNVTLSCEQNLNHDAMYWYRQDPGQGLRLIYYSQIVNDFQKGDIAEGYSVSREKKESFPLTVTSAQKNPTAFYLCASKQTGGNEQYFGPGTRLTVT.

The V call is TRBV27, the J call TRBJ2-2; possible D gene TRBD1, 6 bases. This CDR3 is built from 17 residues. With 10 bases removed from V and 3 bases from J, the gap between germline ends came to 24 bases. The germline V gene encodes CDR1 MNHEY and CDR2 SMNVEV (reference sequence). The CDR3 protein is CATSNVTGSVYTGELFF. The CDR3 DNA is TGTGCCACCTCCAATGTTACAGGGTCTGTTTACACCGGGGAGCTGTTTTTT.

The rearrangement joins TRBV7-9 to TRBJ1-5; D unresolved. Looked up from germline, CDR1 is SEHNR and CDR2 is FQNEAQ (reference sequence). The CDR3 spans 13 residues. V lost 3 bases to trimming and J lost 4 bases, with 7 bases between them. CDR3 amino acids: CASSFYGNQPQHF. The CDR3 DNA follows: TGTGCCAGCAGCTTTTACGGGAATCAGCCCCAGCATTTT. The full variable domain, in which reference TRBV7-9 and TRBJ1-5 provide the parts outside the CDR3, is DTGVSQNPRHKITKRGQNVTFRCDPISEHNRLYWYRQTLGQGPEFLTYFQNEAQLEKSRLLSDRFSAERPKGSFSTLEIQRTEQGDSAMYLCASSFYGNQPQHFGDGTRLSIL.

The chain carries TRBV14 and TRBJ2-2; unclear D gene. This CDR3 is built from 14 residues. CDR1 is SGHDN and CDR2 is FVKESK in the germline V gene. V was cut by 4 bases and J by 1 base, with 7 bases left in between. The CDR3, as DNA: TGTGCCAGCAGCCGGGCGGTGAACACCGGGGAGCTGTTTTTT. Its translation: CASSRAVNTGELFF.

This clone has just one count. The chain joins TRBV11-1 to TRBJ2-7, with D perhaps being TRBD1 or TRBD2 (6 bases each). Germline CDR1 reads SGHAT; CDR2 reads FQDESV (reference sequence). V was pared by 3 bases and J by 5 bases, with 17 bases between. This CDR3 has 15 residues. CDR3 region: CASSLGGQEEDEQYF. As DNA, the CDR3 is TGTGCCAGCAGCTTGGGGGGCCAGGAAGAGGACGAGCAGTACTTC.

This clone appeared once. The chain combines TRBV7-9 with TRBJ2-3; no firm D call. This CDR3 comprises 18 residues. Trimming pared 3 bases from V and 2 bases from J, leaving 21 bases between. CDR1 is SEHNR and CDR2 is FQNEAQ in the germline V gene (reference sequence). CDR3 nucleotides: TGTGCCAGCAGCTTGGGGTGGTCCCTCGAAACTACCACAGATACGCAGTATTTT. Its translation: CASSLGWSLETTTDTQYF.

CDR3 loop: CASSLDARSSGEAFF. The CDR3 nucleotides are TGCGCCAGCAGCTTGGACGCCCGATCCTCGGGAGAAGCTTTCTTT. The rearrangement links TRBV5-1 to TRBJ1-1; D remains unclear. The germline gives CDR1 SGHRS, CDR2 YFSETQ. V was pared by 0 bases and J by 8 bases, with 17 bases between. This CDR3 has 15 residues.

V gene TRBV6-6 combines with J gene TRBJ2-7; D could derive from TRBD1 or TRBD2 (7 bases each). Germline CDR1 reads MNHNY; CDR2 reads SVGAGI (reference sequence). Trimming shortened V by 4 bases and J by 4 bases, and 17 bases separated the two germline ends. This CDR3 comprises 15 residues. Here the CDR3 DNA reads TGTGCCAGCAGTTCCCCTTCAGGGGGGGTTTACGAGCAGTACTTC. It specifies CASSSPSGGVYEQYF.

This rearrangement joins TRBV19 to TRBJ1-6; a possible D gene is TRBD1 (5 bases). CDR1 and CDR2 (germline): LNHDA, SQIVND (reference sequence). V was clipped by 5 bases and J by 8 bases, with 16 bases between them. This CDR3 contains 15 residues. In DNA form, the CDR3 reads TGTGCCAGTAGTTGGGGCCCGGGAGTGGATTCACCCCTCCACTTT. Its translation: CASSWGPGVDSPLHF.

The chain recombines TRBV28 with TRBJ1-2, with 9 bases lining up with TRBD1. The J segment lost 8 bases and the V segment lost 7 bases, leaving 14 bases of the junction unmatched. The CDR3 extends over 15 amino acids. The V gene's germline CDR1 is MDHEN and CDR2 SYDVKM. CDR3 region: CASTPAGTGSGGYTF. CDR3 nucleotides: TGTGCCAGCACTCCCGCCGGGACAGGGAGTGGCGGCTACACCTTC.

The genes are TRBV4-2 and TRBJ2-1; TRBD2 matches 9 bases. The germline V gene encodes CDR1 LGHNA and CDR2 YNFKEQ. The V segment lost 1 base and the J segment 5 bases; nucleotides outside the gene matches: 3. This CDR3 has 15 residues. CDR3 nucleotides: TGTGCCAGCAGCCAAGGGACTAGCGCCGACAATGAGCAGTTCTTC. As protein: CASSQGTSADNEQFF.

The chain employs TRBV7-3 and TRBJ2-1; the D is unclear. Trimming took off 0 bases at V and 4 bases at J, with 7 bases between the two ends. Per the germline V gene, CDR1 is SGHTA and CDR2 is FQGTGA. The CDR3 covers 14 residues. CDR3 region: CASSLTSDYNEQFF. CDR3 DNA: TGTGCCAGCAGCTTAACGTCGGATTACAATGAGCAGTTCTTC.